These 21 T cell receptor beta chains came from one sample sequenced in a study of CD8+CD57+ T cells in acquired aplastic anemia. Patients included in sequencing had previously demonstrated CD8+CD57+ cell expansion by flow cytometry. Genomic DNA acted as the template from which TCR beta VDJ combination and CDR3 sequence profiling were carried out. TCRdb analysed the reads with MiXCR anew, one entry per CDR3 protein. The data show fewer than 300,000 distinct CDR3 sequences, approximately 80% seen once. Specimen: sorted CD4+, CD8+, or CD8+CD57+ T cells (not recorded which) from PBMCs. These receptors came from a human donor with aplastic anemia.

The chain employs TRBV20-1 and TRBJ1-6; D remains ambiguous. Between the trimmed V and J ends, which lost 4 bases and 5 bases, there was a span of 18 bases. The CDR3 runs to 16 residues. Per the germline V gene, CDR1 is DFQATT and CDR2 is SNEGSKA (reference sequence). The CDR3 region has the DNA TGCAGTGCTAACCCCCCAATACGGAAAAATAATTCACCCCTCCACTTT. Protein product: CSANPPIRKNNSPLHF.

In this sample, this clonotype turned up a few times. CDR3 amino acids: CASSELADNTDTQYF. The CDR3, as DNA: TGTGCCAGCAGTGAATTAGCTGATAACACAGATACGCAGTATTTT. The chain links TRBV25-1 to TRBJ2-3; no clear D. Germline V CDR1 and CDR2: MGHDK, SYGVNS. Trimming stripped 1 base from V and 2 bases from J, with 10 bases between. The CDR3 spans 15 residues.

This clonotype was observed a handful of times. An end of the junction differs from the germline gene, which may be a read error. The rearrangement links TRBV7-9 to TRBJ2-3, with no clear D. CDR1 and CDR2 from the germline V gene are SEHNR and FQNEAQ (reference sequence). CDR3 length: 14 residues. The DNA for the CDR3 is TGTGCCAGCAGCTCCCCCCAGCGTGAAGAAACCAATGAGTTT. This sequence encodes CASSSPQREETNEF. Filled out from reference TRBV7-9 and TRBJ2-3, the complete variable domain reads DTGVSQNPRHKITKRGQNVTFRCDPISEHNRLYWYRQTLGQGPEFLTYFQNEAQLEKSRLLSDRFSAERPKGSFSTLEIQRTEQGDSAMYLCASSSPQREETNEFGPGTRLTVL.

The rearrangement joins TRBV7-8 to TRBJ2-1; D tentatively fits TRBD1 or TRBD2 (5 bases each). The CDR3 is 15 residues long. V was trimmed by 3 bases and J by 1 base, leaving 10 bases between them. The germline V gene encodes CDR1 SGHVS and CDR2 FQNEAQ. The CDR3 loop reads CASSFGDGSYNEQFF. The CDR3, as DNA: TGTGCCAGCAGCTTCGGGGACGGTTCCTACAATGAGCAGTTCTTC.

The genes are TRBV13 and TRBJ1-4; the D gene is possibly TRBD1 (5 bases). The CDR3 covers 12 residues. Looked up from germline, CDR1 is PRHDT and CDR2 is FYEKMQ (reference sequence). V was clipped by 7 bases and J by 9 bases, with 12 bases between them. CDR3 region: CASTPGQQKLFF. CDR3 sequence (DNA): TGTGCCAGCACCCCAGGGCAGCAAAAACTGTTTTTT.

The rearrangement uses TRBV12-5 and TRBJ1-2; 10 bases fit TRBD1. The CDR3 length is 15 residues. With V trimmed by 4 bases and J by 3 bases, 5 bases remained unmatched. Germline CDR1 is LGHNT and CDR2 is FRNRAP. The CDR3 DNA follows: TGTGCTAGTGGTTCGACAGGGGGCGCCGACTATGGCTACACCTTC. Translation gives CASGSTGGADYGYTF. Based on the CDR3 plus reference TRBV12-5 and TRBJ1-2, the full variable domain is DARVTQTPRHKVTEMGQEVTMRCQPILGHNTVFWYRQTMMQGLELLAYFRNRAPLDDSGMPKDRFSAEMPDATLATLKIQPSEPRDSAVYFCASGSTGGADYGYTFGSGTRLTVV.

The chain is built from TRBV5-1 and TRBJ2-3, with 8 bases fitting TRBD2. The V segment lost 0 bases and the J segment 5 bases; nucleotides outside the gene matches: 5. The CDR3 has 15 amino acids. Per the germline V gene, CDR1 is SGHRS and CDR2 is YFSETQ. The CDR3 is CASSLEGLDGDTQYF. The CDR3, as DNA: TGCGCCAGCAGCTTGGAGGGACTAGACGGAGATACGCAGTATTTT.

This chain joins TRBV7-2 and TRBJ2-6; a weak D match, TRBD2 (6 bases). Looked up from germline, CDR1 is SGHTA and CDR2 is FQGNSA. V was pared by 5 bases and J by 19 bases, with 27 bases between. The CDR3 has 15 amino acids. CDR3 protein: CASSLGATRDTDYTF. The CDR3 nucleotides are TGTGCCAGCAGCCTAGGGGCGACTCGGGATACGGACTATACTTTC.

In regard to this clonotype: One end of the junction varies from germline; a read error may be responsible. J is TRBJ1-4 and V is TRBV7-3; D is perhaps TRBD1 (5 bases). The CDR3 is 12 residues long. The germline CDR1 and CDR2 sequences are SGHTA and FQGTGA. Here the CDR3 reads CASSVRGNEKLF. The CDR3 DNA reads as TGTGCCAGCAGCGTAAGGGGAAATGAAAAACTGTTT.

Comment on this clonotype: An end of the junction does not agree with germline; a read error may underlie this. For the CDR3, the DNA is TGTGCCAGTAGTATGACTAGCGGGGTCTACAATGAGGAGCTCTTCTTT. The encoded protein is CASSMTSGVYNEELFF. The chain has TRBV19 and TRBJ2-2, with 11 bases matching TRBD2. This CDR3 contains 16 residues. Germline values: CDR1 LNHDA, CDR2 SQIVND (reference sequence).

The V and J genes are TRBV7-8 and TRBJ2-3, with D possibly being TRBD2 (6 bases). CDR3 length: 13 residues. Trimming stripped 4 bases from V and 14 bases from J, with 19 bases between. Germline V CDR1 and CDR2: SGHVS, FQNEAQ. This CDR3 reads CASSYGGTDNTYF. The CDR3 DNA reads as TGTGCCAGCAGCTACGGGGGAACAGATAATACGTATTTT.

In regard to this clonotype: The CDR3 does not end in the conserved phenylalanine or tryptophan, so this is likely a read error. The limits of the CDR3 on the DNA are not certain, so only TCRdb's listed CDR3 is given. The rearrangement links TRBV7-2 to TRBJ2-3; TRBD2, as called in the table, went unchecked against the DNA. CDR1 SGHTA and CDR2 FQGNSA come from the germline V gene. The CDR3 spans 13 residues, counting both ends. The CDR3 here is CASSDGPSGTHYV.

This chain connects TRBV7-2 to TRBJ2-3, with D possibly being TRBD2 (5 bases). V gave up 0 bases and J gave up 15 bases, with 22 bases separating them. Germline assignment: CDR1 SGHTA and CDR2 FQGNSA. CDR3 length equals 15 residues. The CDR3 here is CASSLAGSGDTQYYF. The CDR3 nucleotides are TGTGCCAGCAGCTTAGCGGGAAGCGGCGATACGCAGTATTATTTT. The full variable domain, with the rest looked up from reference TRBV7-2 and TRBJ2-3, is GAGVSQSPSNKVTEKGKDVELRCDPISGHTALYWYRQSLGQGLEFLIYFQGNSAPDKSGLPSDRFSAERTGGSVSTLTIQRTQQEDSAVYLCASSLAGSGDTQYYFGPGTRLTVL.

Comment on this clonotype: Mismatch with germline at one junction end may stem from a read error. The V call is TRBV10-1, the J call TRBJ2-3; D may be TRBD1 or TRBD2 (5 bases each). Germline CDR1 is WNHNN and CDR2 is SYGVQD (reference sequence). This CDR3 is 14 amino acids long. The CDR3: CASRLPGRPDRQYF. The CDR3 DNA follows: TGCGCCAGCAGGTTACCGGGACGACCCGATAGGCAGTATTTT.

This chain connects TRBV7-9 to TRBJ2-5; D is ambiguous. V lost 4 bases and J lost 11, with 23 bases in between. The CDR3 contains 15 residues. CDR1 and CDR2 from the germline V gene are SEHNR and FQNEAQ (reference sequence). CDR3 loop: CASSSSEHSQYFQYF. Here the CDR3 DNA reads TGTGCCAGCAGCTCAAGCGAACATTCGCAGTATTTTCAGTACTTC.

This rearrangement joins TRBV15 to TRBJ2-7; the D is unclear. V was trimmed by 3 bases and J by 3 bases, leaving 24 bases between them. This CDR3 is 18 amino acids long. The germline V gene encodes CDR1 LNHNV and CDR2 YYDKDF (reference sequence). The chain's CDR3 is CATSSQGHGQTTRYEQYF. The CDR3 bases are TGTGCCACCAGCAGCCAAGGGCATGGGCAGACGACTCGCTACGAGCAGTACTTC.

A remark on this clonotype: The CDR3 does not end in the conserved phenylalanine or tryptophan, so this is likely a read error. The chain links TRBV7-9 to TRBJ2-7, with D unresolved. CDR1 SEHNR and CDR2 FQNEAQ come from the germline V gene (reference sequence). Trimming pared 6 bases from V and 6 bases from J, leaving 15 bases between. The CDR3 totals 13 residues. CDR3 protein: CASSSYGCCEQYL. The CDR3 bases are TGTGCCAGCAGTTCCTACGGCTGCTGCGAGCAGTACTTG.

The gene calls are TRBV7-9 and TRBJ2-1; 9 bases map to TRBD2. The trim removed 4 bases at V and 8 bases at J, leaving 12 bases unmatched. The CDR3 length is 16 residues. Germline CDR1 and CDR2: SEHNR and FQNEAQ (reference sequence). The CDR3 nucleotides are TGTGCCAGCAGCTACCAAAGAAGCGGGGGGAAGGATGAGCAGTTCTTC. Amino acid sequence: CASSYQRSGGKDEQFF.

This clonotype was detected a few times. V gene TRBV9 combines with J gene TRBJ2-7, with 11 bases matching TRBD2. This CDR3 is built from 18 residues. Trimming took 3 bases from V and 2 from J; bases not matched to a gene: 13. Looked up from germline, CDR1 is SGDLS and CDR2 is YYNGEE. The CDR3: CASSAGTSGIDTPYEQYV. DNA for the CDR3: TGTGCCAGCAGCGCCGGGACTAGCGGAATAGATACGCCCTACGAGCAGTACGTC.

A remark on this clonotype: The missing conserved phenylalanine or tryptophan at the end of this CDR3 makes a read error likely. Because the CDR3's place on the DNA is in doubt, the DNA is left out and the CDR3 is given as listed by TCRdb. The genes are TRBV7-9 and TRBJ2-3; the table's D call TRBD1 went unverified against the DNA. The CDR3 sequence runs 13 residues, both termini included. Germline V gene data show CDR1 as SEHNR and CDR2 as FQNEAQ (reference sequence). This CDR3 is CASGLARTDFGYT.

In regard to this clonotype: Sequence at one end of the junction differs from germline and may be a read error. The chain employs TRBV6-5 and TRBJ2-7, with 8 bases lining up with TRBD2. The germline gives CDR1 MNHEY, CDR2 SVGAGI. The CDR3 contains 15 residues. The CDR3 DNA reads TGTGCCAGCAGTGAAGACTCCGGGGGGGCCGGGGAGCTGTACTTC. The encoded protein is CASSEDSGGAGELYF.